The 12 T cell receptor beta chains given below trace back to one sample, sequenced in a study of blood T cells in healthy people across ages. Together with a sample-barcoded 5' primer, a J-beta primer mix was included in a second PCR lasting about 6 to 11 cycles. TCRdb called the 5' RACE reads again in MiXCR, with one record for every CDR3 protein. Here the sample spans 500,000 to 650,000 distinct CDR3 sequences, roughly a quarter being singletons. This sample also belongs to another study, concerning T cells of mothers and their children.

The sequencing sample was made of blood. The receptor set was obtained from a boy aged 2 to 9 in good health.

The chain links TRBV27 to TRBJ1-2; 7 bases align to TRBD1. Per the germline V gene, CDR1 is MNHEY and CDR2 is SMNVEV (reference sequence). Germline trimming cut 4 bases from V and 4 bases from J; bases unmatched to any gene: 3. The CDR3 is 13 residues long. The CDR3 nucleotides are TGTGCCAGCAGTTCCAGGGGGGGCTATGGCTACACCTTC. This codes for CASSSRGGYGYTF.

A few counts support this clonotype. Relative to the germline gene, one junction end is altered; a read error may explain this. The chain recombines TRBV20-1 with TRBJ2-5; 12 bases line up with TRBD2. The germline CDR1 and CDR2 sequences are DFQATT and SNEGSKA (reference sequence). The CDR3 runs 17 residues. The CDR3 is CSARVLAGGPVPHEQLF. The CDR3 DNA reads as TGCAGTGCTAGAGTGCTAGCGGGAGGGCCAGTACCGCATGAGCAGCTCTTC.

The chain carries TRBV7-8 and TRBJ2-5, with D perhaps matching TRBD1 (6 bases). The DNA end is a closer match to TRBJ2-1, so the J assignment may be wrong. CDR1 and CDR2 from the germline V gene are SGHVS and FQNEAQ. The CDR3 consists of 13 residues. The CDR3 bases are TGTGCCAGCAGCTTCGGACAGTCCGCAGGGCAGTTCTTC. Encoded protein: CASSFGQSAGQFF.

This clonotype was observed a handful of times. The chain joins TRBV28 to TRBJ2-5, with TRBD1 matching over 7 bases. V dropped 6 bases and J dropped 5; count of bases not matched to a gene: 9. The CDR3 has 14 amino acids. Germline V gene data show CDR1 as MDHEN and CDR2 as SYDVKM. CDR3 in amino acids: CASSLDRVHETQYF. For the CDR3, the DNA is TGTGCCAGCAGCTTAGACAGGGTACACGAGACCCAGTACTTC.

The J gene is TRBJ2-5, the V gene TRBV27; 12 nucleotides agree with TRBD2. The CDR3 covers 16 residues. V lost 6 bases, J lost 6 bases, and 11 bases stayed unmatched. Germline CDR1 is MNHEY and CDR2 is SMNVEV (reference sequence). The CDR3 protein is CASSPGLAGGLKTQYF. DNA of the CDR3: TGTGCCAGCAGCCCGGGGCTAGCGGGAGGGCTTAAGACCCAGTACTTC.

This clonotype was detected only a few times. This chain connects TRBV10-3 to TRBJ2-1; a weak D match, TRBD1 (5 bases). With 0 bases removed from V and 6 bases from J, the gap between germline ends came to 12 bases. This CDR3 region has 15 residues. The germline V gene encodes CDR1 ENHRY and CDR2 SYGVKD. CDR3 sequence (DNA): TGTGCCATCAGTGAGTCGGGGCAGGGTGGCAATGAGCAGTTCTTC. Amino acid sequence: CAISESGQGGNEQFF.

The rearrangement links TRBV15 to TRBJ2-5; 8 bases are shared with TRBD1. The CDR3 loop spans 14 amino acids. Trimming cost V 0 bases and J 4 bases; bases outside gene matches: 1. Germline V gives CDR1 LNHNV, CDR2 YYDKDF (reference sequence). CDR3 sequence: CATSRDRGPETQYF. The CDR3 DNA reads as TGTGCCACCAGCAGAGACAGGGGGCCAGAGACCCAGTACTTC.

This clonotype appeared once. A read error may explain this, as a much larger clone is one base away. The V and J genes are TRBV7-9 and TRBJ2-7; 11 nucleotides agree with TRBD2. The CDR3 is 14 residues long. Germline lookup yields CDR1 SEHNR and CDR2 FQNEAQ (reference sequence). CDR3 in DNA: TGTGCCAGCAGCTTTACTAGCGGGAGTTACGAGCAGCACTTC. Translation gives CASSFTSGSYEQHF.

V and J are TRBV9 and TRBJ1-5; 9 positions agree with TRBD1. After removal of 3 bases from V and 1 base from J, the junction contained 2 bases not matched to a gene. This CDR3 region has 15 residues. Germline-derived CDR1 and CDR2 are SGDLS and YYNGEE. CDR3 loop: CASSAGTGSNQPQHF. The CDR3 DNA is TGTGCCAGCAGCGCCGGGACAGGGAGCAATCAGCCCCAGCATTTT.

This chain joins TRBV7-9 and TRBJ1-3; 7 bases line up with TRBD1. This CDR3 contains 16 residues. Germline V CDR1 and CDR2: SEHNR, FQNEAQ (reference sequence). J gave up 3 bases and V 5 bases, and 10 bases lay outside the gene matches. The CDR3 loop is CASSPKVDRVGNTIYF. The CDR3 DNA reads TGTGCCAGCAGCCCGAAAGTCGACAGGGTTGGAAACACCATATATTTT.

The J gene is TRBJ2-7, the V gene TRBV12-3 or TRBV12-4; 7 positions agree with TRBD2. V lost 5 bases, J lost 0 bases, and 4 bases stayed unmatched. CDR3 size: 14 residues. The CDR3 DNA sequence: TGTGCCAGCAGTGACGTAGCGGGCTCCTACGAGCAGTACTTC. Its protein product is CASSDVAGSYEQYF.

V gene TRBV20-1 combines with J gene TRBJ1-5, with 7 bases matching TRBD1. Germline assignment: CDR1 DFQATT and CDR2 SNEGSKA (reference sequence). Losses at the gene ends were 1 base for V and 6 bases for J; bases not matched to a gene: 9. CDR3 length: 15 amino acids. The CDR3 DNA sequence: TGCAGTGCTAGAGGGGGCAGGGGGAGTAGTCAGCCCCAGCATTTT. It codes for CSARGGRGSSQPQHF.